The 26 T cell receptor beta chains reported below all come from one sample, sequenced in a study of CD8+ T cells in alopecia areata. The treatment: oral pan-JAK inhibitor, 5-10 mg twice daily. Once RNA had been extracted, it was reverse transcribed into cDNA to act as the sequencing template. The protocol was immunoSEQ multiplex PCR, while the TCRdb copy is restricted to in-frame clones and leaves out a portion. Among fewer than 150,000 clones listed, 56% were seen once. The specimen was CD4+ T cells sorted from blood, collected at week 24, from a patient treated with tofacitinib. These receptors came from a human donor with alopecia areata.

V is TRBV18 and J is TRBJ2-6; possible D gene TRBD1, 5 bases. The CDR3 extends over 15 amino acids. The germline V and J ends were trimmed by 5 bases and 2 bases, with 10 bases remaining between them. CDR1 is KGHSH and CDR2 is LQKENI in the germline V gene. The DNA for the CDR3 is TGTGCCAGCTCAAAACAGGCTACTGGGGCCAACGTCCTGACTTTC. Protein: CASSKQATGANVLTF.

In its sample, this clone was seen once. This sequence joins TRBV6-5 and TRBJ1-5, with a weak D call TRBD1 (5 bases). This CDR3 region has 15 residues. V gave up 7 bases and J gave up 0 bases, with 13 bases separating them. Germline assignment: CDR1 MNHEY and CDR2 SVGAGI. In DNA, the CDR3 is TGTGCCAGCAAACTGGGGCAGCTTAGCAATCAGCCCCAGCATTTT. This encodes CASKLGQLSNQPQHF.

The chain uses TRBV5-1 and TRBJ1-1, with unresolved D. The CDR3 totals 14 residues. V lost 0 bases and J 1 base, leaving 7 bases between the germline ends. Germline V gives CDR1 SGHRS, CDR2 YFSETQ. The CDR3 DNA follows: TGCGCCAGCAGCTTGGGACCAGGGAACACTGAAGCTTTCTTT. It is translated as CASSLGPGNTEAFF.

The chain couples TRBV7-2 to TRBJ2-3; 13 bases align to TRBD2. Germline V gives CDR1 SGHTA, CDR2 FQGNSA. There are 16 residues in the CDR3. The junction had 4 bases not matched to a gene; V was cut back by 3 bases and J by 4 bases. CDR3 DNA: TGTGCCAGCAGCTTTACTAGCGGGGGGGCCCCAGATACGCAGTATTTT. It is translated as CASSFTSGGAPDTQYF. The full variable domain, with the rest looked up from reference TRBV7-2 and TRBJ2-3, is GAGVSQSPSNKVTEKGKDVELRCDPISGHTALYWYRQSLGQGLEFLIYFQGNSAPDKSGLPSDRFSAERTGGSVSTLTIQRTQQEDSAVYLCASSFTSGGAPDTQYFGPGTRLTVL.

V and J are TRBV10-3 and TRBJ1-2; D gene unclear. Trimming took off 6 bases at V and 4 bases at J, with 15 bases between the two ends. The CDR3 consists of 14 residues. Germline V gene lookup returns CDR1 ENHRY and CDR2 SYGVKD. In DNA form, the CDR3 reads TGTGCCATCAGCCACAGTACGGGTAGCTATGGCTACACCTTC. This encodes CAISHSTGSYGYTF.

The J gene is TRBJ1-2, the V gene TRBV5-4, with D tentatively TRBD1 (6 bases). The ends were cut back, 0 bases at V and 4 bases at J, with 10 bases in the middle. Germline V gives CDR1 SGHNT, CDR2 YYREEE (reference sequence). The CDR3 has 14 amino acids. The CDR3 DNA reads TGTGCCAGCAGCTTGGGGACAGTTATCTATGGCTACACCTTC. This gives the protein CASSLGTVIYGYTF.

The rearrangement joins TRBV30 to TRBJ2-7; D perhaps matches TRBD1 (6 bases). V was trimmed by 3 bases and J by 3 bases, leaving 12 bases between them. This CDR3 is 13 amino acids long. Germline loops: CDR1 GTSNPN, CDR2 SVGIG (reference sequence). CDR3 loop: CAWSEDRNYEQYF. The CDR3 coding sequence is TGTGCCTGGAGCGAGGACAGAAACTACGAGCAGTACTTC.

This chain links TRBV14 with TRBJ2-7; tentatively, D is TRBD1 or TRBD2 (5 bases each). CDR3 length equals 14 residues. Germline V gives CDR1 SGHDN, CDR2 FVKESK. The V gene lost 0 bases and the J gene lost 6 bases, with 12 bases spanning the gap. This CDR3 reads CASSQEWLRGEQYF. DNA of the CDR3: TGTGCCAGCAGCCAAGAGTGGCTGAGGGGCGAGCAGTACTTC.

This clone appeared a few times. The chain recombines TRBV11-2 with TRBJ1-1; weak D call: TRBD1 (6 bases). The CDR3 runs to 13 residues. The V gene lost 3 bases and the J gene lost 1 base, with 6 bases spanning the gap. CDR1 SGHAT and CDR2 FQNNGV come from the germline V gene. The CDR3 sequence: CASSLDRNTEAFF. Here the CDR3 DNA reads TGTGCCAGCAGCTTGGACAGGAACACTGAAGCTTTCTTT.

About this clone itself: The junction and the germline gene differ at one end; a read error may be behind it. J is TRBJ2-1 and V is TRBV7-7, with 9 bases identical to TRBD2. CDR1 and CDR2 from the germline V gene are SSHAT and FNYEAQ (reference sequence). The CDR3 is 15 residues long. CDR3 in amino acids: CASSPRLAAYNEQFF. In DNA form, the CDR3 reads TGTGCTAGCAGCCCCCGACTAGCGGCCTACAATGAGCAGTTCTTC.

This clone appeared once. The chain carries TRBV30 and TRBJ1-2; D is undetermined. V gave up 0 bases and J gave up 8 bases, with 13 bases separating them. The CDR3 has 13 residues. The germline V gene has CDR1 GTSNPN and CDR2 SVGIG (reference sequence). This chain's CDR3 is CAWSVGRARGYTF. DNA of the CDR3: TGTGCCTGGAGTGTGGGCCGGGCGAGGGGCTACACCTTC.

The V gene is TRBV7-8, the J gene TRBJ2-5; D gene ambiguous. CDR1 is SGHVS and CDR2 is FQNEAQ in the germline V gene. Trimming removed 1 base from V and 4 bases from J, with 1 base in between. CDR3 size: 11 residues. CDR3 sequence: CASSLVETQYF. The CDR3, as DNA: TGTGCCAGCAGCTTAGTAGAGACCCAGTACTTC.

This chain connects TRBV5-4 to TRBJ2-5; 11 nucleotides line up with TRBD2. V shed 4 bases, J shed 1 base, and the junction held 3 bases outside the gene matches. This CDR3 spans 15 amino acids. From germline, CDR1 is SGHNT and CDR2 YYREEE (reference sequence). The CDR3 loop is CASSRLAGGQETQYF. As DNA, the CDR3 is TGTGCCAGCAGCCGGCTAGCGGGGGGCCAAGAGACCCAGTACTTC.

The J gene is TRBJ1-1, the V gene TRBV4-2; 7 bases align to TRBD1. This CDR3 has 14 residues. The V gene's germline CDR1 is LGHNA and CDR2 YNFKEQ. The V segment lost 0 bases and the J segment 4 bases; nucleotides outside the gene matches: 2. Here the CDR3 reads CASSQDGDSTEAFF. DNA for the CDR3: TGTGCCAGCAGCCAAGATGGGGACAGCACTGAAGCTTTCTTT.

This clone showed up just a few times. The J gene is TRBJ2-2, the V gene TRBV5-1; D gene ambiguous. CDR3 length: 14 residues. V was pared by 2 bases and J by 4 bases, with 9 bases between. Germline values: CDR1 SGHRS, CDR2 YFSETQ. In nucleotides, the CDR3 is TGCGCCAGCAGCTTTACCGGCGGCACCGGGGAGCTGTTTTTT. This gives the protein CASSFTGGTGELFF.

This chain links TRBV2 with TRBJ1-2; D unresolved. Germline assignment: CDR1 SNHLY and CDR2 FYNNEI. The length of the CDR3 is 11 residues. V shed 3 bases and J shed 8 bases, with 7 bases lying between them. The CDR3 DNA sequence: TGTGCCAGCAGTGACCTGGGGGGCTACACCTTC. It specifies CASSDLGGYTF.

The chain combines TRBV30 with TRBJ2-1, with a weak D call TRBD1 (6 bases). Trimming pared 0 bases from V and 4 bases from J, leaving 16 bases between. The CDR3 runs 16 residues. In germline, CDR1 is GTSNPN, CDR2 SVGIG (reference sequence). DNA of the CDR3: TGTGCCTGGAGTGTACGACAGGCAGGCCGATACAATGAGCAGTTCTTC. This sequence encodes CAWSVRQAGRYNEQFF.

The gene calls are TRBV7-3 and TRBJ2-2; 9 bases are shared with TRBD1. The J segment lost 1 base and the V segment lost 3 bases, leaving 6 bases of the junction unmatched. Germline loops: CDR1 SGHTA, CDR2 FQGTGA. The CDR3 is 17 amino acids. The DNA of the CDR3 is TGTGCCAGCAGCTTCACAGGGGGCGCCTTGAACACCGGGGAGCTGTTTTTT. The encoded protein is CASSFTGGALNTGELFF.

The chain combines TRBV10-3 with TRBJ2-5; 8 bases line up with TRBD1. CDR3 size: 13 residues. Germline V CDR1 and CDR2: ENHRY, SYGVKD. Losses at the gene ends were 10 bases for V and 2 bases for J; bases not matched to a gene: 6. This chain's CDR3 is CATKGQEQETQYF. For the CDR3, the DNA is TGTGCCACGAAGGGACAGGAGCAAGAGACCCAGTACTTC.

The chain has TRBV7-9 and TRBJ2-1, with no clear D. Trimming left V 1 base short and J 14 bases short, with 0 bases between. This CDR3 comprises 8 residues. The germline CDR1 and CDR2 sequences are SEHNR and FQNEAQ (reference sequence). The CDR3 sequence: CASSLEFF. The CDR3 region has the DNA TGTGCCAGCAGCTTAGAGTTCTTC. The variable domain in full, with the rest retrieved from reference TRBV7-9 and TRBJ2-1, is DTGVSQNPRHKITKRGQNVTFRCDPISEHNRLYWYRQTLGQGPEFLTYFQNEAQLEKSRLLSDRFSAERPKGSFSTLEIQRTEQGDSAMYLCASSLEFFGPGTRLTVL.

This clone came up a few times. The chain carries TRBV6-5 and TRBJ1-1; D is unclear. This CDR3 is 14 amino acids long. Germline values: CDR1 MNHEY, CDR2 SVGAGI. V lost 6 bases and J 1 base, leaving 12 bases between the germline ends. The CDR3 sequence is CASSSRQRNTEAFF. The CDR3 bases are TGTGCCAGCAGCTCCCGGCAGCGGAACACTGAAGCTTTCTTT.

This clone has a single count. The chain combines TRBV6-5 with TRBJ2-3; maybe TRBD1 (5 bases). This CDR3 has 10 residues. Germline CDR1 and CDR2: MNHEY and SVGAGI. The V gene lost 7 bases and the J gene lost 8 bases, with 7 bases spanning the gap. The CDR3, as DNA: TGTGCCAGCACCCAGGGTACGCAGTATTTT. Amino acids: CASTQGTQYF.

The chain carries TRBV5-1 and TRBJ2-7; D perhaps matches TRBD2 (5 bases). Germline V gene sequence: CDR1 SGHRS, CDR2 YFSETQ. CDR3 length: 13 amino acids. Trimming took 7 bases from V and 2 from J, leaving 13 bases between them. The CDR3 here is CASFEGTPYEQYF. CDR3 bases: TGCGCCAGCTTCGAGGGCACCCCCTACGAGCAGTACTTC.

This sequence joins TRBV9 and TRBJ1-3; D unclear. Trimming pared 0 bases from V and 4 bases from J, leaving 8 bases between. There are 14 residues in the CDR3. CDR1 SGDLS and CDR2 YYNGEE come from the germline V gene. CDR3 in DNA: TGTGCCAGCAGCGTAGACCCCACCGGAAACACCATATATTTT. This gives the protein CASSVDPTGNTIYF.

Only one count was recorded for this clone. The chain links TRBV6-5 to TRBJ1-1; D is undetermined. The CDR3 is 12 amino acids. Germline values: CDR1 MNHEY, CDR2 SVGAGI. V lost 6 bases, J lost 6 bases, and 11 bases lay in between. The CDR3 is CASSQPGAEAFF. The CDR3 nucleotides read TGTGCCAGCAGCCAACCAGGAGCTGAAGCTTTCTTT.

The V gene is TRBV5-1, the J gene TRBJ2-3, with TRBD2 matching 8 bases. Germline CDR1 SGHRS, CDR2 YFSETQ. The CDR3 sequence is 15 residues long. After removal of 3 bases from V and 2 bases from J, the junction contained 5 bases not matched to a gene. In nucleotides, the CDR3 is TGCGCCAGCAGCTATACGACTAGCGTCACAGATACGCAGTATTTT. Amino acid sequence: CASSYTTSVTDTQYF.